What follows are 11 T cell receptor beta chains derived from one specimen sequenced in a study of CD8 T cells in Susac syndrome. After extraction with the RNeasy kit, roughly 0.45 to 1 ug of the RNA was reverse transcribed using random hexamers. Using its own MiXCR run on the immunoSEQ multiplex PCR reads, TCRdb lists one record per CDR3 protein. Counted here are a few hundred thousand distinct CDR3 sequences, more than 80% occurring once; the ten biggest clones make up approximately 0.12%. Sequencing used CD8+ T cells from PBMCs. These receptors were taken from a human donor with multiple sclerosis.

In its sample, this clonotype was seen once. This chain uses TRBV27 with TRBJ1-1; D is unclear. This CDR3 is 13 amino acids long. Trimming took off 6 bases at V and 1 base at J, with 9 bases between the two ends. The germline V gene encodes CDR1 MNHEY and CDR2 SMNVEV (reference sequence). The CDR3 sequence is CASSLRKNTEAFF. As DNA, the CDR3 is TGTGCCAGCAGCTTGCGGAAGAACACTGAAGCTTTCTTT.

This sequence joins TRBV19 and TRBJ1-2, with D maybe TRBD1 (5 bases). The V gene's germline CDR1 is LNHDA and CDR2 SQIVND (reference sequence). V was pared by 10 bases and J by 0 bases, with 21 bases between. CDR3 length: 16 amino acids. For the CDR3, the DNA is TGTGCCACCCTACCCGGGGACCGCCAGACTAACTATGGCTACACCTTC. This encodes CATLPGDRQTNYGYTF.

The V gene is TRBV5-5, the J gene TRBJ2-7; 9 nucleotides match TRBD2. Germline trimming cut 4 bases from V and 2 bases from J; bases unmatched to any gene: 10. Germline V gene sequence: CDR1 SGHKS, CDR2 YYEKEE (reference sequence). CDR3 length: 16 amino acids. CDR3 loop: CASSQAGTSHPYEQYF. Here the CDR3 DNA reads TGTGCCAGCAGCCAAGCGGGGACTAGCCACCCCTACGAGCAGTACTTC.

V and J are TRBV6-1 and TRBJ2-7; 8 nucleotides line up with TRBD1. This CDR3 spans 14 amino acids. The germline CDR1 and CDR2 sequences are MNHNS and SASEGT. J gave up 4 bases and V 6 bases, and 8 bases lay outside the gene matches. The DNA of the CDR3 is TGTGCCAGCAGGGCGGACAGGGTACCTTACGAGCAGTACTTC. It specifies CASRADRVPYEQYF.

The CDR3 region has the DNA TGCGCCAGCAGCTTCACAGGGATCTACGAGCAGTACTTC. Translation: CASSFTGIYEQYF. The chain has TRBV5-1 and TRBJ2-7, with D possibly TRBD1 on 6 matching bases. Trimming took 2 bases from V and 3 from J, leaving 9 bases between them. The CDR3 contains 13 residues. CDR1 is SGHRS and CDR2 is YFSETQ in the germline V gene.

J is TRBJ2-7 and V is TRBV7-6; D may match TRBD1 or TRBD2 (5 bases each). Trimming removed 4 bases at V and 6 bases at J, with 16 bases between. This CDR3 has 14 amino acids. In germline, CDR1 is SGHVS, CDR2 FNYEAQ. Here the CDR3 DNA reads TGTGCCAGCAGCTCGGGACGGAGTTTCAGCGAGCAGTACTTC. Translating gives CASSSGRSFSEQYF.

The chain uses TRBV7-2 and TRBJ2-1; D is uncertain. The CDR3 covers 11 residues. Germline V gene lookup returns CDR1 SGHTA and CDR2 FQGNSA. With 5 bases removed from V and 12 bases from J, the gap between germline ends came to 11 bases. The CDR3 protein is CASSPLVGQFF. The CDR3 DNA reads as TGTGCCAGCAGCCCGCTTGTGGGGCAGTTCTTC.

The chain joins TRBV27 to TRBJ2-7; D assignment may be TRBD1 or TRBD2 (5 bases each). Trimming removed 5 bases from V and 9 bases from J, with 11 bases in between. This CDR3 has 11 amino acids. CDR1 and CDR2 from the germline V gene are MNHEY and SMNVEV (reference sequence). This CDR3 is CASSQGALQYF. DNA of the CDR3: TGTGCCAGCAGTCAGGGAGCTTTGCAGTACTTC.

The chain is built from TRBV10-2 and TRBJ2-1; 9 bases fit TRBD1. This CDR3 has 17 amino acids. The germline CDR1 and CDR2 sequences are WSHSY and SAAADI. V lost 2 bases and J lost 5; bases outside the gene matches: 10. The CDR3 nucleotides are TGCGCCAGCAGTGAGAGAACCGGGACAGGGCTTAACAATGAGCAGTTCTTC. This gives the protein CASSERTGTGLNNEQFF.

V usage is TRBV3-1 and J usage is TRBJ2-1; 7 bases are shared with TRBD2. CDR1 LGHDT and CDR2 YNNKEL come from the germline V gene (reference sequence). This CDR3 is built from 16 residues. V dropped 3 bases and J dropped 3; count of bases not matched to a gene: 8. The DNA for the CDR3 is TGTGCCAGCAGCCAGCAGGCTGCGGGGGTCTACAATGAGCAGTTCTTC. Its translation is CASSQQAAGVYNEQFF.

V gene TRBV5-4 combines with J gene TRBJ2-1; D uncertain. V was trimmed by 4 bases and J by 2 bases, leaving 10 bases between them. CDR1 and CDR2 (germline): SGHNT, YYREEE (reference sequence). CDR3 size: 14 residues. The CDR3 sequence is CASSEGGAYNEQFF. CDR3 sequence (DNA): TGTGCCAGCAGCGAAGGTGGGGCCTACAATGAGCAGTTCTTC.